This T cell receptor (beta chain) came from a study of blood T cell repertoires in COVID-19. Background on the study: Nucleic acid was either cDNA or gDNA, and it came from T cells, B-cell-depleted T cells, or PBMCs.

The CDR3 covers 14 residues. The V and J ends lost 3 bases and 5 bases respectively, with 11 bases between them. Germline values: CDR1 SGHTA, CDR2 FQGNSA. Method: immunoSEQ multiplex PCR; TCRdb's copy keeps in-frame clones and lacks some. The table lists tens of thousands of clones, about 91% of them singletons, with roughly 6% in the top ten. The sequence derives from a woman in her forties or fifties with acute or convalescent COVID-19. Material: peripheral blood. This chain links TRBV7-2 with TRBJ1-5; D may be TRBD1 (6 bases). CDR3 sequence: CASSFDYRDQPQHF. The CDR3 bases are TGTGCCAGCAGCTTCGACTACAGGGATCAGCCCCAGCATTTT.